The source of this TCR beta chain is a study of beta chain features in type 1 diabetes. General observations from the study: Among all four CD4+ subsets, Type 1 diabetes patients had TCRB CDR3s that were moderately but significantly shorter. PCR may have favored shorter templates equally in patients and controls.

Expressed TCRB transcripts were sequenced because the isolated RNA had all been reverse transcribed beforehand. Clones were sequenced by immunoSEQ multiplex PCR, and TCRdb holds only the in-frame ones, with some missing. The profile covers about 110,000 clones, with almost 40% appearing a single time and about 0.063% taken by the ten largest. The CDR3 contains 15 residues. In germline, CDR1 is SGHTA, CDR2 FQGNSA. Unmatched junction bases numbered 12, after V lost 1 base and J lost 13 bases. This clone was observed a handful of times. No antigen is known for it. Sequencing was done on a sample of stem cell memory CD4+ T cells from blood. This sequence originates from a woman under 30 in good health. The chain has TRBV7-2 and TRBJ1-2; 10 bases align to TRBD1. CDR3 coding DNA: TGTGCCAGCAGCTTAGGGGGGACAGGGGCATATCATCGCACCTTC. Translation: CASSLGGTGAYHRTF.